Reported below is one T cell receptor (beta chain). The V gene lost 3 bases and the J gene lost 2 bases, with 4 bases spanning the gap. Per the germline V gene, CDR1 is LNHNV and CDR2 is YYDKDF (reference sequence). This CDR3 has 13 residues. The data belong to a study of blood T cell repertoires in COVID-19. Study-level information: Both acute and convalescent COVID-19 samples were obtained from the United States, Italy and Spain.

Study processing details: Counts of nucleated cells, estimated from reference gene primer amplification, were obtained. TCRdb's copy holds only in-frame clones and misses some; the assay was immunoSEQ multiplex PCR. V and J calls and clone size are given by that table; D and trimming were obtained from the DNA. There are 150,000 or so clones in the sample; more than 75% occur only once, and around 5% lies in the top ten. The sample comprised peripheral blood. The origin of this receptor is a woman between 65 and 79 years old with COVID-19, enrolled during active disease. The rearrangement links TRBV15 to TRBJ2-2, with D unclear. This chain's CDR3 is CATSSVNTGELFF. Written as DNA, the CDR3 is TGTGCCACCAGCAGCGTTAACACCGGGGAGCTGTTTTTT.